This TCR beta chain was profiled in a study of Ad26.COV2.S vaccination and SARS-CoV-2 variants. Study information: The authors gave Ad26.COV2.S intramuscularly, either once or twice 56 days apart.

Remarks on this clone: Antigen: not known.

Study results and caveats: CD8+ and CD4+ T cells specific for spike reportedly responded with substantial breadth after vaccination.

Using immunoSEQ multiplex PCR, the repertoire was profiled, and TCRdb retains in-frame clones only, with some absent. The sample carries a few hundred thousand clones, 85% to 90% recorded once. The V segment lost 4 bases and the J segment 3 bases; nucleotides outside the gene matches: 3. The germline V gene encodes CDR1 SGHRS and CDR2 YFSETQ. This CDR3 has 15 residues. Noted treatment: around 19 received Ad26.COV2.S at low or high dose, single or two shots; several received placebo; per-sample allocation not given. Samples were taken on day 63 after the first vaccine or placebo injection. An Ad26 vector carrying the Wuhan-strain SARS-CoV-2 spike served as the vaccine.

The input for sequencing was peripheral blood, taken in a trial of Ad26.COV2.S vaccine versus placebo. The rearrangement joins TRBV5-1 to TRBJ1-5; 11 positions agree with TRBD1. The receptor comes from a person between 18 and 65 years old who received the Ad26.COV2.S COVID-19 vaccine or a placebo. The CDR3 is CASSLDRGHNQPQHF. CDR3 bases: TGCGCCAGCAGCCTGGACAGGGGGCACAATCAGCCCCAGCATTTT.